The TCR beta chain under discussion was sequenced for a study of molecular identifiers for immune sequencing clone quantification. Whole-study findings and limits: The share of molecules held by clones above 20 RNA copies was over 98% in effector cells and under 1% in naive cells. Single-cell amounts of spiked Jurkat TCR RNA were reportedly detectable among about a million naive cells.

This clonotype has a count of ten or more. Its antigen is still unknown. The V end was cut by 3 bases, the J end by 4 bases, with 16 bases between. CDR3 length: 14 amino acids. Germline V gene sequence: CDR1 DFQATT, CDR2 SNEGSKA (reference sequence). Generation of bulk TCR libraries relied on previously described methods and listed TCR primers. TCRdb redid the calling of the PCR reads with MiXCR, one entry per CDR3 protein. The table records 50,000 to 65,000 distinct CDR3 sequences, approximately 25% of them present only once. The specimen sequenced was naive CD8+ T cells from blood, with Jurkat cell RNA spiked in. The subset is: FACS-sorted CD8+CD4-CCR7+CD45RA+ naive T cells. The sequence was collected from a human donor in good health. Some libraries in this study had Jurkat cell RNA spiked in. This sequence joins TRBV20-1 and TRBJ2-7, with D perhaps matching TRBD2 (6 bases). In nucleotides, the CDR3 is TGCAGTGCTAGTGTGCCGGGAGAAGGTTACGAGCAGTACTTC. Its translation: CSASVPGEGYEQYF.